Listed here is a single T cell receptor (beta chain). Original handling: From reference gene primer amplification, estimates of nucleated cell counts were derived. Using immunoSEQ multiplex PCR, the repertoire was profiled, and TCRdb retains in-frame clones only, with some absent. The D gene and trimming were derived from the DNA, and the V and J assignments and clone size from that table. The sample lists roughly 92,000 clones, roughly 88% occurring once. The entry originates in a study of blood T cell repertoires in COVID-19. Overall study: Material from acute and convalescent COVID-19 was sourced from the United States, Italy and Spain. The cDNA or gDNA used as material had been derived from T cells, B-cell-depleted T cells, or PBMCs.

Germline V gene lookup returns CDR1 LNHNV and CDR2 YYDKDF (reference sequence). V gave up 4 bases and J gave up 5 bases, with 10 bases separating them. The CDR3 spans 13 residues. V and J are TRBV15 and TRBJ2-3; D gene uncertain. The TCR originated in a woman older than 75 with active or convalescent COVID-19. The sequencing sample was made of peripheral blood. The CDR3 sequence: CATSKSTKDTQYF. The CDR3 nucleotides are TGTGCCACCAGCAAAAGCACGAAAGATACGCAGTATTTT. Complete variable domain (other parts from reference TRBV15 and TRBJ2-3): DAMVIQNPRYQVTQFGKPVTLSCSQTLNHNVMYWYQQKSSQAPKLLFHYYDKDFNNEADTPDNFQSRRPNTSFCFLDIRSPGLGDTAMYLCATSKSTKDTQYFGPGTRLTVL.